This T cell receptor beta chain was recorded in a study of T cell repertoires in cytomegalovirus infection. With respect to this clonotype: Its antigen remains unidentified.

CDR1 is MNHNY, CDR2 SVGAGI, per germline (reference sequence). The CDR3 sequence is 16 residues long. With 6 bases clipped from V and 4 bases from J, the junction kept 9 bases outside the gene matches. MiXCR was run by TCRdb on the reads, yielding one entry per CDR3 protein. This table has about 78,000 distinct CDR3 sequences, 35% to 45% appearing once. The receptor was derived from a human donor in good health (CMV status not recorded). Some clones in this sample may be carry-over from other donors' samples. The source was CD8+ T cells from cultured PBMCs, collected from culture after CMV antigen stimulation. The chain uses TRBV6-6 and TRBJ2-1; 10 bases align to TRBD2. DNA of the CDR3: TGTGCCAGCAGGTTCGTTCTAGCGGGGGTGTACAATGAGCAGTTCTTC. Its protein product is CASRFVLAGVYNEQFF.